These 31 T cell receptor beta chains were all obtained from the same sample, sequenced in a study of T cell changes during pregnancy in multiple sclerosis. Produced via immunoSEQ multiplex PCR; TCRdb's table is partial and in-frame only. The sample yields approximately 50,000 clones, approximately 90% seen once. Source: CD4+ T cells from peripheral blood mononuclear cells, taken after pregnancy. Receptor source: a female donor with multiple sclerosis, enrolled in a pregnancy study.

The J gene is TRBJ2-1, the V gene TRBV4-1; 7 bases line up with TRBD2. The germline V gene encodes CDR1 MGHRA and CDR2 YSYEKL. CDR3 length equals 14 residues. The V gene end was trimmed by 2 bases and the J gene end by 5 bases; junction bases not matched to a gene: 3. The CDR3 loop reads CASSQPAGNNEQFF. In nucleotides, the CDR3 is TGCGCCAGCAGCCAACCAGCGGGGAACAATGAGCAGTTCTTC.

J is TRBJ2-2 and V is TRBV21-1; the DNA was not used to check the table's D call, TRBD2. TRBV21-1 is assigned pseudogene status. CDR3 length: 15 residues. CDR3 residues: CASSAQRGNTGELFF. Here the CDR3 DNA reads TGTGCCAGCAGCGCTCAGCGGGGTAACACCGGGGAGCTGTTTTTT.

J is TRBJ2-7 and V is TRBV6-1; 7 bases line up with TRBD1. Germline CDR1 reads MNHNS; CDR2 reads SASEGT. The CDR3 has 15 amino acids. After removal of 4 bases from V and 3 bases from J, the junction contained 9 bases not matched to a gene. CDR3 loop: CASSVMTGSFYEQYF. In nucleotides, the CDR3 is TGTGCCAGCAGTGTTATGACAGGGTCCTTCTACGAGCAGTACTTC.

V gene TRBV30 combines with J gene TRBJ2-5, with 7 bases fitting TRBD2. CDR1 GTSNPN and CDR2 SVGIG come from the germline V gene (reference sequence). V trimming: 8 bases; J trimming: 5 bases; junction bases outside the gene matches: 14. This CDR3 is built from 14 residues. The CDR3 sequence is CALLGGRARETQYF. In nucleotides, the CDR3 is TGTGCCCTGCTGGGGGGGAGGGCCAGGGAGACCCAGTACTTC.

CDR3: CASRFTGLSLNTEAFF. The CDR3 region has the DNA TGTGCCAGCAGGTTTACAGGGTTATCGTTAAACACTGAAGCTTTCTTT. V usage is TRBV28 and J usage is TRBJ1-1, with TRBD1 as a possible D gene (6 bases). The CDR3 runs to 16 residues. Per germline, CDR1 MDHEN and CDR2 SYDVKM. Deletions cut 6 bases from V and 2 bases from J, with 19 bases between.

The chain carries TRBV28 and TRBJ2-2, with a tentative D call TRBD2 (5 bases). Trimming took off 5 bases at V and 11 bases at J, with 18 bases between the two ends. CDR3 length equals 14 residues. The germline gives CDR1 MDHEN, CDR2 SYDVKM. The CDR3: CASSLRVSGGELFF. DNA of the CDR3: TGTGCCAGCAGTCTCCGGGTGTCAGGAGGCGAGCTGTTTTTT.

The chain links TRBV5-1 to TRBJ2-3; D gene uncertain. This CDR3 contains 13 residues. Germline assignment: CDR1 SGHRS and CDR2 YFSETQ. Trimming pared 1 base from V and 1 base from J, leaving 4 bases between. This chain's CDR3 is CASSLTRTDTQYF. The CDR3 nucleotides read TGCGCCAGCAGCTTGACACGCACAGATACGCAGTATTTT.

The chain carries TRBV20-1 and TRBJ2-7; possible D gene TRBD2, 5 bases. The CDR3 is made up of 11 amino acids. V was trimmed by 0 bases and J by 9 bases, leaving 9 bases between them. Germline V CDR1 and CDR2: DFQATT, SNEGSKA (reference sequence). The CDR3 spells CSARDSGRQYF. The CDR3 region has the DNA TGCAGTGCTAGAGATTCGGGAAGGCAGTACTTC.

The V and J genes are TRBV19 and TRBJ1-5; no clear D gene. CDR1 and CDR2 (germline): LNHDA, SQIVND (reference sequence). The CDR3 extends over 17 amino acids. Deletions cut 5 bases from V and 0 bases from J, with 17 bases between. The DNA for the CDR3 is TGTGCCAGTAGTCCACCTCTGGGAGGTTATAGCAATCAGCCCCAGCATTTT. As protein: CASSPPLGGYSNQPQHF.

This chain joins TRBV11-2 and TRBJ2-5; D gene uncertain. Germline-derived CDR1 and CDR2 are SGHAT and FQNNGV. V gave up 3 bases and J gave up 5 bases, with 13 bases separating them. The CDR3 consists of 14 residues. The CDR3 bases are TGTGCCAGCAGCTTGAATATTGCTATCGAGACCCAGTACTTC. Translation: CASSLNIAIETQYF.

The table lists this clone with a count of one. The gene calls are TRBV27 and TRBJ2-5; TRBD1 matches at 8 bases. CDR3 length equals 15 residues. The junction had 3 bases not matched to a gene; V was cut back by 2 bases and J by 1 base. Germline V CDR1 and CDR2: MNHEY, SMNVEV (reference sequence). The CDR3 here is CASSLQGAFQETQYF. In nucleotides, the CDR3 is TGTGCCAGCAGTTTACAGGGGGCCTTCCAAGAGACCCAGTACTTC.

The chain couples TRBV4-1 to TRBJ2-2; 9 bases align to TRBD1. With V trimmed by 2 bases and J by 8 bases, 9 bases remained unmatched. Germline V CDR1 and CDR2: MGHRA, YSYEKL. The CDR3 consists of 16 residues. In nucleotides, the CDR3 is TGCGCCAGCAGCCAATACCACAGGGGGCCTGAAGGGGAGCTGTTTTTT. This sequence encodes CASSQYHRGPEGELFF.

V and J are TRBV20-1 and TRBJ1-1, with no clear D. CDR1 and CDR2 (germline): DFQATT, SNEGSKA (reference sequence). Between the trimmed V and J ends, which lost 6 bases and 1 base, there was a span of 6 bases. The CDR3 consists of 11 residues. The CDR3 here is CSARRNTEAFF. The CDR3 DNA is TGCAGTGCCAGACGGAACACTGAAGCTTTCTTT.

The rearrangement joins TRBV10-3 to TRBJ2-7; TRBD2 is a possible D gene (6 bases). Germline V lookup: CDR1 ENHRY, CDR2 SYGVKD. Trimming pared 3 bases from V and 5 bases from J, leaving 17 bases between. The CDR3 is 15 residues long. CDR3 DNA: TGTGCCATCAGTGACCCTCGCGTCCTAGCGAACGAGCAGTACTTC. It encodes CAISDPRVLANEQYF.

The rearrangement joins TRBV28 to TRBJ1-4; 7 nucleotides match TRBD1. The CDR3 consists of 11 residues. The germline V gene has CDR1 MDHEN and CDR2 SYDVKM. V was pared by 9 bases and J by 11 bases, with 6 bases of the junction left unmatched. CDR3: CASSDREKLFF. The DNA for the CDR3 is TGTGCCAGTTCTGACAGGGAGAAACTGTTTTTT.

This sequence joins TRBV5-1 and TRBJ1-2; D is ambiguous. Per germline, CDR1 SGHRS and CDR2 YFSETQ. V shed 4 bases and J shed 1 base, with 8 bases lying between them. The CDR3 runs 13 residues. The CDR3 loop is CASSRALNYGYTF. CDR3 bases: TGCGCCAGCAGCAGAGCTCTTAACTATGGCTACACCTTC. Looking up the rest from reference TRBV5-1 and TRBJ1-2 gives the full variable domain: KAGVTQTPRYLIKTRGQQVTLSCSPISGHRSVSWYQQTPGQGLQFLFEYFSETQRNKGNFPGRFSGRQFSNSRSEMNVSTLELGDSALYLCASSRALNYGYTFGSGTRLTVV.

This clone was observed a single time. V gene TRBV4-2 combines with J gene TRBJ1-2; D is undetermined. The germline V gene has CDR1 LGHNA and CDR2 YNFKEQ. V lost 0 bases and J 2 bases, leaving 16 bases between the germline ends. CDR3 size: 17 residues. The CDR3 coding sequence is TGTGCCAGCAGCCAAGAGTCCGGGATCAGAGAAAACTATGGCTACACCTTC. Its translation is CASSQESGIRENYGYTF.

This sequence joins TRBV27 and TRBJ2-1, with 9 bases aligning to TRBD2. The CDR3 loop spans 18 amino acids. The germline V gene has CDR1 MNHEY and CDR2 SMNVEV (reference sequence). J was trimmed by 8 bases and V by 6 bases; bases with no gene match: 20. CDR3 coding DNA: TGTGCCAGCAGGGGGAGGGCTAGCGGGATCGGCGGGGGGGATGAGCAGTTCTTC. Translating gives CASRGRASGIGGGDEQFF.

V is TRBV19 and J is TRBJ2-2; D not resolved. The CDR3 runs 12 residues. Germline V gene data show CDR1 as LNHDA and CDR2 as SQIVND (reference sequence). Trimming stripped 5 bases from V and 6 bases from J, with 7 bases between. This chain's CDR3 is CASSLGPGELFF. Written as DNA, the CDR3 is TGTGCCAGTAGTTTAGGGCCCGGGGAGCTGTTTTTT.

This chain joins TRBV9 and TRBJ1-2; D gene uncertain. Germline values: CDR1 SGDLS, CDR2 YYNGEE. Trimming cost V 0 bases and J 8 bases, with 11 bases left between them. This CDR3 contains 13 residues. The DNA of the CDR3 is TGTGCCAGCAGCGTAGCCGCTTCTGGCGGCTACACCTTC. The encoded protein is CASSVAASGGYTF.

J is TRBJ2-2 and V is TRBV5-8; TRBD2 might be the D (6 bases). CDR1 is SGHTS and CDR2 is YDEGEE in the germline V gene. The CDR3 totals 15 residues. Trimming took off 0 bases at V and 5 bases at J, with 11 bases between the two ends. CDR3 sequence: CASSLGRRGTGELFF. CDR3 sequence (DNA): TGTGCCAGCAGCTTGGGCAGGCGGGGTACCGGGGAGCTGTTTTTT.

This chain joins TRBV5-1 and TRBJ2-5, with unresolved D. Germline-derived CDR1 and CDR2 are SGHRS and YFSETQ. Trimming stripped 0 bases from V and 1 base from J, with 7 bases between. The CDR3 is 14 amino acids. CDR3 protein: CASSLAGAQETQYF. CDR3 bases: TGCGCCAGCAGCTTGGCCGGAGCCCAAGAGACCCAGTACTTC.

The chain recombines TRBV30 with TRBJ2-3, with TRBD1 matching 11 bases. Germline lookup yields CDR1 GTSNPN and CDR2 SVGIG (reference sequence). V shed 5 bases and J 2 bases; nucleotides not matched to a gene: 3. The CDR3 totals 14 residues. The CDR3 loop is CAWVDRGLTDTQYF. For the CDR3, the DNA is TGTGCCTGGGTGGACAGGGGGCTCACAGATACGCAGTATTTT.

The rearrangement links TRBV5-1 to TRBJ2-1; D perhaps matches TRBD2 (5 bases). Germline-derived CDR1 and CDR2 are SGHRS and YFSETQ. The CDR3 consists of 16 residues. V was clipped by 4 bases and J by 6 bases, with 20 bases between them. CDR3 sequence: CASSLTSVRLGNEQFF. The DNA of the CDR3 is TGCGCCAGCAGCCTCACTAGTGTCAGGTTGGGCAATGAGCAGTTCTTC. The variable domain in full, completed from reference TRBV5-1 and TRBJ2-1, reads KAGVTQTPRYLIKTRGQQVTLSCSPISGHRSVSWYQQTPGQGLQFLFEYFSETQRNKGNFPGRFSGRQFSNSRSEMNVSTLELGDSALYLCASSLTSVRLGNEQFFGPGTRLTVL.

This chain connects TRBV6-6 to TRBJ1-3; D is ambiguous. Germline V gene lookup returns CDR1 MNHNY and CDR2 SVGAGI (reference sequence). This CDR3 comprises 14 residues. The ends were cut back, 5 bases at V and 2 bases at J, with 10 bases in the middle. The CDR3 reads CASSPGKAGNTIYF. The CDR3 bases are TGTGCCAGCAGTCCCGGGAAGGCTGGAAACACCATATATTTT.

The V gene is TRBV19, the J gene TRBJ2-3, with TRBD1 as a possible D gene (5 bases). Looked up from germline, CDR1 is LNHDA and CDR2 is SQIVND (reference sequence). This CDR3 region has 15 residues. Between the trimmed V and J ends, which lost 3 bases and 0 bases, there was a span of 10 bases. This CDR3 reads CASSIQGASTDTQYF. CDR3 DNA: TGTGCCAGTAGTATTCAAGGGGCTAGCACAGATACGCAGTATTTT.

In DNA form, the CDR3 reads TGCGCCAGCCTACAGGGGATCCCCCGCAGCTCCTACAATGAGCAGTTCTTC. This translates into CASLQGIPRSSYNEQFF. The rearrangement links TRBV10-2 to TRBJ2-1; TRBD1 matches 7 bases. Losses at the gene ends were 8 bases for V and 0 bases for J; bases not matched to a gene: 13. Germline V gene data show CDR1 as WSHSY and CDR2 as SAAADI. CDR3 size: 17 residues.

The rearrangement uses TRBV11-2 and TRBJ2-1, with TRBD2 as a possible D gene (5 bases). Germline CDR1 reads SGHAT; CDR2 reads FQNNGV. Trimming stripped 3 bases from V and 3 bases from J, with 12 bases between. The CDR3 has 15 residues. The CDR3 DNA reads as TGTGCCAGCAGCTTTCGTCCGGGGAACTACAATGAGCAGTTCTTC. This translates into CASSFRPGNYNEQFF.

The chain recombines TRBV28 with TRBJ2-7; perhaps TRBD2 as D (6 bases). The V gene's germline CDR1 is MDHEN and CDR2 SYDVKM. This CDR3 has 16 residues. The V end was cut by 3 bases, the J end by 1 base, with 16 bases between. As DNA, the CDR3 is TGTGCCAGCAGTTTCTCCCGGGACTCCCGGTCCTACGAGCAGTACTTC. As protein: CASSFSRDSRSYEQYF.

The rearrangement uses TRBV30 and TRBJ2-7; 8 nucleotides line up with TRBD2. The germline V gene encodes CDR1 GTSNPN and CDR2 SVGIG (reference sequence). There are 12 residues in the CDR3. J lost 4 bases, V lost 5 bases, and 4 bases had no gene match. CDR3 DNA: TGTGCCTGGCAAGCGGGGGATTACGAGCAGTACTTC. It is translated as CAWQAGDYEQYF.

The CDR3 DNA reads as TGTGCCTGGAGTGTACTGGGGCTGGGGACTGAAGCTTTCTTT. This gives the protein CAWSVLGLGTEAFF. V and J are TRBV30 and TRBJ1-1; D may be TRBD1 (5 bases). The CDR3 loop spans 14 amino acids. The germline CDR1 and CDR2 sequences are GTSNPN and SVGIG (reference sequence). The V and J ends lost 0 bases and 5 bases respectively, with 13 bases between them.